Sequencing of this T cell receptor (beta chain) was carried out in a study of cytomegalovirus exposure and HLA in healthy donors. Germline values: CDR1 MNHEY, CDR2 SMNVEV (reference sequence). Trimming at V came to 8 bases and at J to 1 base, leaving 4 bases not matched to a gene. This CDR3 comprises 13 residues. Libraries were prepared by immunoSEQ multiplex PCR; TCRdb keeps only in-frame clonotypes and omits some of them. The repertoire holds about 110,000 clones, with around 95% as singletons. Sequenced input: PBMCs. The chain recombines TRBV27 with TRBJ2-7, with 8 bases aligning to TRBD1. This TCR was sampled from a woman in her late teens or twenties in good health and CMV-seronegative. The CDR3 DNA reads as TGTGCCAGCTCGGACAGGGTGTCCTACGAGCAGTACTTC. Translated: CASSDRVSYEQYF.